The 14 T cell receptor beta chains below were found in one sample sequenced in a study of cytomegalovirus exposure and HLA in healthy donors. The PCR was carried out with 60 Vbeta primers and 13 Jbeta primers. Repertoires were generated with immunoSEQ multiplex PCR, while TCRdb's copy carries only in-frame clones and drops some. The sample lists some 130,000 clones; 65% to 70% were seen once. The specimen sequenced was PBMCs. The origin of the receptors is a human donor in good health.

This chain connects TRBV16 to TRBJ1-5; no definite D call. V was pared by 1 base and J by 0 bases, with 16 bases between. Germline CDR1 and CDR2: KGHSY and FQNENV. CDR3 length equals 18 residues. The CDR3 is CASSQYLYGGVSNQPQHF. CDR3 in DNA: TGTGCCAGCAGCCAATATCTGTATGGCGGGGTTAGCAATCAGCCCCAGCATTTT. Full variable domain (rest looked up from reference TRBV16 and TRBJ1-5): GEEVAQTPKHLVRGEGQKAKLYCAPIKGHSYVFWYQQVLKNEFKFLISFQNENVFDETGMPKERFSAKCLPNSPCSLEIQATKLEDSAVYFCASSQYLYGGVSNQPQHFGDGTRLSIL.

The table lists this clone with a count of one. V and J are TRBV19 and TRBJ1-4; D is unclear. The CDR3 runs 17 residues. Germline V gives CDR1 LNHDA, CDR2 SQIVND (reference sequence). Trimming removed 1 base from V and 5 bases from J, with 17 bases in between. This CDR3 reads CASSIVHPGLINEKLFF. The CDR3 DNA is TGTGCCAGTAGTATAGTTCACCCCGGACTGATCAATGAAAAACTGTTTTTT.

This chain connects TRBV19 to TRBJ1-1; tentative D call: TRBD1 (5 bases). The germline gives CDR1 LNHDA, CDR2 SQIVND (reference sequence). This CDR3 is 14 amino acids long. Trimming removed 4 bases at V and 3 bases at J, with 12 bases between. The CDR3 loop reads CASSKGEGYTEAFF. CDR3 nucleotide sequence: TGTGCCAGTAGTAAAGGGGAGGGTTACACTGAAGCTTTCTTT.

The DNA for the CDR3 is TGTGCCACCAGCAGAGATGGCAACACCATATATTTT. Translating gives CATSRDGNTIYF. The chain employs TRBV15 and TRBJ1-3; D remains ambiguous. Trimming took 0 bases from V and 7 from J, leaving 4 bases between them. CDR3 length: 12 residues. CDR1 is LNHNV and CDR2 is YYDKDF in the germline V gene (reference sequence).

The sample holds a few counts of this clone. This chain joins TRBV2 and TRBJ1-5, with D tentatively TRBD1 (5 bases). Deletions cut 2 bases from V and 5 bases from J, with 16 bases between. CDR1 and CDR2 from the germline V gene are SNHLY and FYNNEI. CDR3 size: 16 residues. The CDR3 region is CASSERAGRGHQPQHF. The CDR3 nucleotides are TGTGCCAGCAGTGAAAGAGCGGGAAGGGGTCATCAGCCCCAGCATTTT.

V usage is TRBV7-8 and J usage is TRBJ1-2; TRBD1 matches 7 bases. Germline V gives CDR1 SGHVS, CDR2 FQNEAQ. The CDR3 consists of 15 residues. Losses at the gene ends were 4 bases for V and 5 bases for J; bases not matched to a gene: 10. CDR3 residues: CASSSSGTVEYGYTF. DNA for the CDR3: TGTGCCAGCAGCTCCTCCGGGACAGTGGAATATGGCTACACCTTC.

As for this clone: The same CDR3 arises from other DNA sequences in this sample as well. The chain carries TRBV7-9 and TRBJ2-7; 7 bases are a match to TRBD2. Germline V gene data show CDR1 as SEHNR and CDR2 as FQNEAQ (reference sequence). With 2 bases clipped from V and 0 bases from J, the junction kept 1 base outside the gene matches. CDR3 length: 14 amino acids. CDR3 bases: TGTGCCAGCAGCTTACTAGCGGACTCCTACGAGCAGTACTTC. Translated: CASSLLADSYEQYF.

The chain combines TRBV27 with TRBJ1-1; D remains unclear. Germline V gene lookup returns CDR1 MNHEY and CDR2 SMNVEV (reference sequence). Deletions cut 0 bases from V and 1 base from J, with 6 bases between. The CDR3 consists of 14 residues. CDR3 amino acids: CASSLSAGNTEAFF. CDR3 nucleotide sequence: TGTGCCAGCAGTTTATCGGCGGGGAACACTGAAGCTTTCTTT.

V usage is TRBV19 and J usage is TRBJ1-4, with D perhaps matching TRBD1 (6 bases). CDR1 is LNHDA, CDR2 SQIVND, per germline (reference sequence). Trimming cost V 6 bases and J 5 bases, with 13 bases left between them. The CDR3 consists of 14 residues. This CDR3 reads CASRNRDLNEKLFF. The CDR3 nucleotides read TGTGCCAGTAGAAACAGGGACCTCAATGAAAAACTGTTTTTT. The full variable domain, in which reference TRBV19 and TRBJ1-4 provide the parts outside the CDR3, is DGGITQSPKYLFRKEGQNVTLSCEQNLNHDAMYWYRQDPGQGLRLIYYSQIVNDFQKGDIAEGYSVSREKKESFPLTVTSAQKNPTAFYLCASRNRDLNEKLFFGSGTQLSVL.

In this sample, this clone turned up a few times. CDR3 amino acids: CASSDNAGTGVFGNQPQHF. DNA for the CDR3: TGTGCCAGCAGCGACAACGCCGGGACAGGGGTATTTGGCAATCAGCCCCAGCATTTT. The V and J genes are TRBV7-2 and TRBJ1-5; 10 nucleotides agree with TRBD1. Germline lookup yields CDR1 SGHTA and CDR2 FQGNSA. Trimming took 5 bases from V and 2 from J; bases not matched to a gene: 15. CDR3 length: 19 amino acids. Full variable domain (remainder filled in from reference TRBV7-2 and TRBJ1-5): GAGVSQSPSNKVTEKGKDVELRCDPISGHTALYWYRQSLGQGLEFLIYFQGNSAPDKSGLPSDRFSAERTGGSVSTLTIQRTQQEDSAVYLCASSDNAGTGVFGNQPQHFGDGTRLSIL.

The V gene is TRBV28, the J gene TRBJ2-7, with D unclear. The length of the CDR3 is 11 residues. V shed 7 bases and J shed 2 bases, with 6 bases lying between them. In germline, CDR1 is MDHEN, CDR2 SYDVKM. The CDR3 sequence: CASNEAYEQYF. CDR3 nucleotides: TGTGCCAGCAACGAGGCCTACGAGCAGTACTTC.

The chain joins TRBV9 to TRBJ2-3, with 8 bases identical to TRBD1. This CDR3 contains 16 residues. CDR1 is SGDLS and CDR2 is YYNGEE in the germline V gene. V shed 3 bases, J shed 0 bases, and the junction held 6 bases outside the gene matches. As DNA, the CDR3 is TGTGCCAGCAGCGAGGGACAGGACGAGAGCACAGATACGCAGTATTTT. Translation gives CASSEGQDESTDTQYF.

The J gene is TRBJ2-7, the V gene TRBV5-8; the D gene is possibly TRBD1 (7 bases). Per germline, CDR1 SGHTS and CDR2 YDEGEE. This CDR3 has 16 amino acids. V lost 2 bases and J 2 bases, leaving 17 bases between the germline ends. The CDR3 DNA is TGTGCCAGCAGCTTCCGGAGGGACAGCAAGACCTACGAGCAGTACTTC. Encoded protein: CASSFRRDSKTYEQYF.

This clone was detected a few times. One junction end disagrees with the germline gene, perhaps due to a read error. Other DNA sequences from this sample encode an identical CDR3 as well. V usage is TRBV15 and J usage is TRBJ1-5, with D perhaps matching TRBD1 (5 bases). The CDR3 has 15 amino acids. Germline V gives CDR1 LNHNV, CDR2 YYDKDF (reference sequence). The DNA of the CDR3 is TGTGCCACAAGCAGGGAGGGAGGGTCGATACAGCCCCAGCATTTT. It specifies CATSREGGSIQPQHF.